This TCR beta chain was identified during a study of blood T cells in healthy people across ages. For this clonotype: Its antigen is unknown.

The germline CDR1 and CDR2 sequences are DFQATT and SNEGSKA (reference sequence). The germline V and J ends were trimmed by 6 bases and 0 bases, with 15 bases remaining between them. The CDR3 sequence is 14 residues long. Collection of roughly 9.6 milliliters of peripheral blood was performed for each donor. Study results and limitations: Among T cells, TCR beta diversity per million cells dropped roughly linearly as age rose.

A second about 6 to 12 cycle PCR used barcoded and J-beta primers. Each CDR3 protein gets one entry after TCRdb re-called the 5' RACE reads with MiXCR. The table lists approximately 1.5 million distinct CDR3 sequences, about 31% of them singletons. The V gene is TRBV20-1, the J gene TRBJ2-7; perhaps TRBD2 as D (6 bases). Sequencing was carried out using blood. The source of this sequence is a woman in her twenties or thirties in good health. The CDR3 DNA is TGCAGTGCCAGGCCGGGACTCAGCTCCTACGAGCAGTACTTC. It is translated as CSARPGLSSYEQYF.